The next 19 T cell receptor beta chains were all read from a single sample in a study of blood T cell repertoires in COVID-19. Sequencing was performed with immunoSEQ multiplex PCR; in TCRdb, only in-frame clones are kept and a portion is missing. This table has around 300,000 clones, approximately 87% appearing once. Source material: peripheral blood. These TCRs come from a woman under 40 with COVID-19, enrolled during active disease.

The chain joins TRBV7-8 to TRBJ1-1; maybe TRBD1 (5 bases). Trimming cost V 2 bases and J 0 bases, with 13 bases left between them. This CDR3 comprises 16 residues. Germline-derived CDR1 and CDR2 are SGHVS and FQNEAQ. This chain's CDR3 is CASSLSGSSMNTEAFF. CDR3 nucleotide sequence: TGTGCCAGCAGCTTATCAGGGTCCTCGATGAACACTGAAGCTTTCTTT.

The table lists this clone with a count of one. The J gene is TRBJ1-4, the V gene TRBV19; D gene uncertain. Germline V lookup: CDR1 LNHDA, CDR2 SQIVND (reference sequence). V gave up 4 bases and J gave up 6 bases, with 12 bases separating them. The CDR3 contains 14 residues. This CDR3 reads CASSNLGVDEKLFF. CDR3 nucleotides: TGTGCCAGTAGTAATTTGGGAGTGGATGAAAAACTGTTTTTT.

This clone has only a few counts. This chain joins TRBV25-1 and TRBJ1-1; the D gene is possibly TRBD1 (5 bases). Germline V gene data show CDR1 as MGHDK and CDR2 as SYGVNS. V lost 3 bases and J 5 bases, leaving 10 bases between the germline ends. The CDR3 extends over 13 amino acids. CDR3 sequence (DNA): TGTGCCAGCAGTGAGCAGGGTTGGACTGAAGCTTTCTTT. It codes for CASSEQGWTEAFF.

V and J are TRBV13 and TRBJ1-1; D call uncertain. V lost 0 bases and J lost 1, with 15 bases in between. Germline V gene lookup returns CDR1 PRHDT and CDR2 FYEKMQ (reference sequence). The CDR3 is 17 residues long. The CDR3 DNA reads TGTGCCAGCAGCTTAGGCATCTCGTTCCGAGGGAACACTGAAGCTTTCTTT. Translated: CASSLGISFRGNTEAFF.

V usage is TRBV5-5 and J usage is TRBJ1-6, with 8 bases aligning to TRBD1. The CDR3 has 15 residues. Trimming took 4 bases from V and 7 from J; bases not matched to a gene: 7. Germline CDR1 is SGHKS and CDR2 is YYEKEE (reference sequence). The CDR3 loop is CASSLTWDRNSPLHF. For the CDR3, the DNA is TGTGCCAGCAGCCTAACGTGGGACAGGAATTCACCCCTCCACTTT. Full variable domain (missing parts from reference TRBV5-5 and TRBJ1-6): DAGVTQSPTHLIKTRGQQVTLRCSPISGHKSVSWYQQVLGQGPQFIFQYYEKEERGRGNFPDRFSARQFPNYSSELNVNALLLGDSALYLCASSLTWDRNSPLHFGNGTRLTVT.

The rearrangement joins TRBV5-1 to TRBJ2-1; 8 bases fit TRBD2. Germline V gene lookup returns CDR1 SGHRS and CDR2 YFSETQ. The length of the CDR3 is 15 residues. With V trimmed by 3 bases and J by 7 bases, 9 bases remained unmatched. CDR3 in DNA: TGCGCCAGCAGCTCTATAAGCGGGAGTCGGAATGAGCAGTTCTTC. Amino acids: CASSSISGSRNEQFF.

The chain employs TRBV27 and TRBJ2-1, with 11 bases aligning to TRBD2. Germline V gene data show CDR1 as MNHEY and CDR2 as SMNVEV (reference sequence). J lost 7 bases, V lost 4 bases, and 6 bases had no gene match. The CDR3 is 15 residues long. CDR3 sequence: CASSSGLAEVNEQFF. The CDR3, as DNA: TGTGCCAGCAGTTCGGGACTAGCGGAAGTAAATGAGCAGTTCTTC.

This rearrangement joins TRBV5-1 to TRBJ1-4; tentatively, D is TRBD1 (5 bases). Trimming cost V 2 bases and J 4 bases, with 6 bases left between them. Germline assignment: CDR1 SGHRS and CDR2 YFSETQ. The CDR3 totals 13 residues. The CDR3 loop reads CASSFRDNEKLFF. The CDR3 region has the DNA TGCGCCAGCAGCTTCAGGGATAATGAAAAACTGTTTTTT.

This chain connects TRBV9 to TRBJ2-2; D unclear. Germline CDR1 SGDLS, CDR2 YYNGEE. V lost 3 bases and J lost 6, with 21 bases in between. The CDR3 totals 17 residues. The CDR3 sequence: CASSAHARKATSGELFF. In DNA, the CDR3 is TGTGCCAGCAGCGCCCATGCTAGGAAGGCAACCTCCGGGGAGCTGTTTTTT.

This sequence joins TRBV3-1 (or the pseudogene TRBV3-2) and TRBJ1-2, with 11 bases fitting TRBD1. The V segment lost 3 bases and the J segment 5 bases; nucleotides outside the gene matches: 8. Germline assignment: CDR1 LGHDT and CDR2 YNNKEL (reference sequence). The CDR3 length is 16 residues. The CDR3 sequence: CASSQNFRDRGYGYTF. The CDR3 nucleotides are TGTGCCAGCAGCCAGAATTTCCGGGACAGGGGGTATGGCTACACCTTC.

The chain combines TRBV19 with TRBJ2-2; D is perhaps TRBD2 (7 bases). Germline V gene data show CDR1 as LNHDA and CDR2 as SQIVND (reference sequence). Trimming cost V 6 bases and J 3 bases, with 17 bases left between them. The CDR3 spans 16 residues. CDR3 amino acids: CASSAGALLDTGELFF. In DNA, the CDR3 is TGTGCCAGTAGCGCGGGGGCGCTTCTGGACACCGGGGAGCTGTTTTTT.

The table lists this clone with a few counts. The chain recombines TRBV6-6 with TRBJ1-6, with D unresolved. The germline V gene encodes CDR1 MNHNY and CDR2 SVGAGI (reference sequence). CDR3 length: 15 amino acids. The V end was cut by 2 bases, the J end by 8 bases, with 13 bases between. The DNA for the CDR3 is TGTGCCAGCAGTTACGCGACAAGAGATGATTCACCCCTCCACTTT. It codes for CASSYATRDDSPLHF.

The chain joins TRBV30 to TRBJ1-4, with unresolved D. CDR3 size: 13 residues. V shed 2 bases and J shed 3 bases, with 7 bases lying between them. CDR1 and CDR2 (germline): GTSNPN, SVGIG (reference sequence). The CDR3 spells CAWSRSANEKLFF. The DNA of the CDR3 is TGTGCCTGGAGTCGGAGCGCTAATGAAAAACTGTTTTTT.

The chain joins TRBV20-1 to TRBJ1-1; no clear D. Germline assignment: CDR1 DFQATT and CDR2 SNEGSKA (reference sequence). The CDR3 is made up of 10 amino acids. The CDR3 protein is CSRSEAEAFF. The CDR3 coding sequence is TGCAGCAGATCGGAGGCTGAAGCTTTCTTT.

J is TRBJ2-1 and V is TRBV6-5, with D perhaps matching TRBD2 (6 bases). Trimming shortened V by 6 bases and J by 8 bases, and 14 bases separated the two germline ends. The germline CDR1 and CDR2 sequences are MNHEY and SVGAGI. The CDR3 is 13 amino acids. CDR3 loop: CASRGRSVYEQFF. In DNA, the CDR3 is TGTGCCAGCAGGGGGAGGAGTGTCTATGAGCAGTTCTTC.

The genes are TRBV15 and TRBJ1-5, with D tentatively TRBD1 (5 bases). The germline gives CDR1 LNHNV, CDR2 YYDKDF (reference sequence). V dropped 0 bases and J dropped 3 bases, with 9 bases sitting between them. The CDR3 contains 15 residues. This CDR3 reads CATSRDRQYNQPQHF. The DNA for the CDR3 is TGTGCCACCAGCAGAGATCGACAGTACAATCAGCCCCAGCATTTT.

CDR3 DNA: TGCGCCAGCAGCCGTACGACAGGGGCGAACACTGAAGCTTTCTTT. Translated, it gives CASSRTTGANTEAFF. This chain joins TRBV5-1 and TRBJ1-1; TRBD1 agrees at 8 bases. The V segment lost 4 bases and the J segment 1 base; nucleotides outside the gene matches: 6. CDR1 is SGHRS and CDR2 is YFSETQ in the germline V gene. The CDR3 length is 15 residues.

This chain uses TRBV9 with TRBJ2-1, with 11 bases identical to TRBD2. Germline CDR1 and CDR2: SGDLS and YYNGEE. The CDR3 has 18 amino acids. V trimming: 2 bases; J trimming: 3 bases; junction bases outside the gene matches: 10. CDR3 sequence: CASSVPLSGTSGYNEQFF. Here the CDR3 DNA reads TGTGCCAGCAGCGTGCCACTCTCCGGGACTAGCGGCTACAATGAGCAGTTCTTC.

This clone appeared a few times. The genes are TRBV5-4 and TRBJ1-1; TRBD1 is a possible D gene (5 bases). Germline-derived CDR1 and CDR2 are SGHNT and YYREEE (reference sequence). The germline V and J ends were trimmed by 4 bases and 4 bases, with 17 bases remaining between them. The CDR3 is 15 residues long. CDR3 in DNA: TGTGCCAGCAGCCCTAGCGCAGGGTATACCACTGAAGCTTTCTTT. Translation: CASSPSAGYTTEAFF.